The 21 T cell receptor beta chains given below trace back to one sample, sequenced in a study of blood T cell repertoires in COVID-19. TCRdb keeps only in-frame clones here, not all; method: immunoSEQ multiplex PCR. The sample lists 28,000 or so clones; 75% to 95% were seen once. Sequencing used peripheral blood. The receptors were gathered from a human donor with active COVID-19. The donor label of this sample is uncertain.

The chain combines TRBV25-1 with TRBJ2-5; 9 positions agree with TRBD2. CDR1 MGHDK and CDR2 SYGVNS come from the germline V gene. The V gene end was trimmed by 2 bases and the J gene end by 5 bases; junction bases not matched to a gene: 6. This CDR3 spans 15 amino acids. The CDR3 reads CASSETLGLAETQYF. The CDR3 nucleotides read TGTGCCAGCAGTGAAACTCTCGGACTAGCGGAGACCCAGTACTTC.

This rearrangement joins TRBV5-4 to TRBJ2-5; 12 positions match TRBD2. The junction had 17 bases not matched to a gene; V was cut back by 4 bases and J by 4 bases. The CDR3 contains 19 residues. Germline assignment: CDR1 SGHNT and CDR2 YYREEE (reference sequence). Written as DNA, the CDR3 is TGTGCCAGCAGCACCCTTCAAACCGGACTAGCGGGGTGGGGAGAGACCCAGTACTTC. It encodes CASSTLQTGLAGWGETQYF.

This chain connects TRBV6-2 or TRBV6-3 to TRBJ2-1; D is unclear. V was pared by 6 bases and J by 0 bases, with 18 bases between. This CDR3 region has 17 residues. Germline CDR1 reads MNHEY; CDR2 reads SVGEGT. The CDR3 loop is CASSNDRLKSSYNEQFF. The CDR3 region has the DNA TGTGCCAGCAGCAACGACCGACTGAAGAGCTCCTACAATGAGCAGTTCTTC.

This rearrangement joins TRBV5-1 to TRBJ2-5; TRBD2 aligns across 13 bases. CDR1 and CDR2 (germline): SGHRS, YFSETQ. V lost 4 bases to trimming and J lost 3 bases; unmatched junction nucleotides: 3. The CDR3 totals 15 residues. The CDR3 coding sequence is TGCGCCAGCAGCCCCACTAGCGGGGGGGAAGAGACCCAGTACTTC. The encoded protein is CASSPTSGGEETQYF.

This clone was seen a single time. The V gene is TRBV6-2 or TRBV6-3, the J gene TRBJ2-7; D possibly corresponds to TRBD2 (6 bases). Germline assignment: CDR1 MNHEY and CDR2 SVGEGT. The CDR3 spans 13 residues. Trimming pared 0 bases from V and 7 bases from J, leaving 10 bases between. The CDR3 DNA reads TGTGCCAGCAGTTACTCGGCAGGGAGGGAGCAGTACTTC. As protein: CASSYSAGREQYF.

The V gene is TRBV15, the J gene TRBJ2-7; weak D call: TRBD2 (6 bases). In germline, CDR1 is LNHNV, CDR2 YYDKDF (reference sequence). V lost 1 base, J lost 1 base, and 8 bases lay in between. The CDR3 length is 14 residues. CDR3 in DNA: TGTGCCACCAGCAGAGGGGGGAGGTCCTACGAGCAGTACTTC. Its protein is CATSRGGRSYEQYF.

The chain links TRBV6-5 to TRBJ2-7, with 12 nucleotides matching TRBD2. The CDR3 length is 14 residues. J was trimmed by 7 bases and V by 5 bases; bases with no gene match: 6. In germline, CDR1 is MNHEY, CDR2 SVGAGI. As DNA, the CDR3 is TGTGCCAGCAGTCCCCGGACTAGCGGGGAGGAGCAGTACTTC. Residues: CASSPRTSGEEQYF.

V and J are TRBV9 and TRBJ1-2, with 9 bases identical to TRBD1. The germline V gene encodes CDR1 SGDLS and CDR2 YYNGEE. After removal of 4 bases from V and 1 base from J, the junction contained 11 bases not matched to a gene. The CDR3 extends over 17 amino acids. DNA of the CDR3: TGTGCCAGCAGCAAGACCCGGGACAGGGTGCTTAACTATGGCTACACCTTC. It codes for CASSKTRDRVLNYGYTF. The full variable domain, completed using reference TRBV9 and TRBJ1-2, is DSGVTQTPKHLITATGQRVTLRCSPRSGDLSVYWYQQSLDQGLQFLIQYYNGEERAKGNILERFSAQQFPDLHSELNLSSLELGDSALYFCASSKTRDRVLNYGYTFGSGTRLTVV.

The chain combines TRBV27 with TRBJ2-7, with D hard to call. Germline V CDR1 and CDR2: MNHEY, SMNVEV (reference sequence). V dropped 4 bases and J dropped 4 bases, with 8 bases sitting between them. CDR3 size: 12 residues. CDR3 amino acids: CASSSGRYEQYF. The CDR3 DNA reads as TGTGCCAGCAGTTCGGGTAGATACGAGCAGTACTTC.

This chain's CDR3 is CASSLAGLAGDEQYF. For the CDR3, the DNA is TGTGCCAGCAGCTTAGCCGGCCTAGCGGGAGACGAGCAGTACTTC. The chain uses TRBV7-2 and TRBJ2-7, with 10 bases aligning to TRBD2. The J segment lost 5 bases and the V segment lost 0 bases, leaving 4 bases of the junction unmatched. The germline gives CDR1 SGHTA, CDR2 FQGNSA. This CDR3 is built from 15 residues.

Only one count was recorded for this clone. This chain connects TRBV21-1 to TRBJ1-2; the table names TRBD1, a call not compared with the DNA. TRBV21-1 is deemed a pseudogene. The CDR3 spans 15 residues. The CDR3 here is CASRTGYYSNYGYTF. The CDR3 DNA is TGTGCCAGCAGGACAGGGTATTACTCTAACTATGGCTACACCTTC.

This CDR3 is CASSLSLAGVHEQYF. The CDR3, as DNA: TGTGCCAGCAGTTTGTCGCTAGCGGGAGTCCACGAGCAGTACTTC. The chain links TRBV27 to TRBJ2-7; 10 bases agree with TRBD2. CDR3 length: 15 residues. Trimming at V came to 3 bases and at J to 5 bases, leaving 7 bases not matched to a gene. Germline V gene lookup returns CDR1 MNHEY and CDR2 SMNVEV (reference sequence).

As for this clone: The sample contains more than one DNA sequence encoding this CDR3. The chain employs TRBV4-1 and TRBJ1-1; D remains ambiguous. CDR3 length equals 12 residues. The ends were cut back, 1 base at V and 7 bases at J, with 7 bases in the middle. Germline values: CDR1 MGHRA, CDR2 YSYEKL. The CDR3 loop reads CASSQGAGEAFF. CDR3 nucleotide sequence: TGCGCCAGCAGCCAAGGGGCGGGTGAAGCTTTCTTT.

The chain has TRBV19 and TRBJ1-4; weak D call: TRBD1 (6 bases). Germline V gene sequence: CDR1 LNHDA, CDR2 SQIVND (reference sequence). The CDR3 is 16 amino acids. Deletions cut 3 bases from V and 6 bases from J, with 17 bases between. The DNA for the CDR3 is TGTGCCAGTAGTATGGGTGGGGGCCAGCTGGATGAAAAACTGTTTTTT. Translating gives CASSMGGGQLDEKLFF.

The chain uses TRBV11-2 and TRBJ2-2; D gene ambiguous. The V gene's germline CDR1 is SGHAT and CDR2 FQNNGV. V lost 1 base and J lost 5, with 8 bases in between. The CDR3 totals 14 residues. CDR3 protein: CASSLGAGTGELFF. In DNA form, the CDR3 reads TGTGCCAGCAGCTTAGGGGCAGGTACCGGGGAGCTGTTTTTT.

With respect to this clone: Relative to the germline gene, one junction end is altered; a read error may explain this. Other DNA sequences of this sample code for an identical CDR3. The V gene is TRBV7-2, the J gene TRBJ1-6; D gene ambiguous. This CDR3 is built from 15 residues. The germline CDR1 and CDR2 sequences are SGHTA and FQGNSA. The CDR3 loop reads CASSLEERANSPLHF. The CDR3 DNA reads TGCGCCAGCAGCTTAGAGGAGAGGGCTAATTCACCCCTCCACTTT.

The gene calls are TRBV2 and TRBJ2-7; TRBD2 might be the D (6 bases). Germline V gives CDR1 SNHLY, CDR2 FYNNEI. The germline V and J ends were trimmed by 7 bases and 5 bases, with 12 bases remaining between them. The CDR3 spans 12 residues. Written as DNA, the CDR3 is TGTGCCAGCAAAATACTAGCCCACGAGCAGTACTTC. It is translated as CASKILAHEQYF.

The genes are TRBV5-1 and TRBJ2-5; D possibly corresponds to TRBD1 (6 bases). Trimming shortened V by 4 bases and J by 5 bases, and 15 bases separated the two germline ends. The CDR3 has 14 residues. CDR1 SGHRS and CDR2 YFSETQ come from the germline V gene. The CDR3 DNA reads TGCGCCAGCAGCGAACAGGGTCGTGGGGAGACCCAGTACTTC. This gives the protein CASSEQGRGETQYF.

The chain is built from TRBV6-1 and TRBJ2-3; TRBD2 agrees at 12 bases. CDR1 and CDR2 from the germline V gene are MNHNS and SASEGT. The J segment lost 3 bases and the V segment lost 1 base, leaving 8 bases of the junction unmatched. This CDR3 is 18 amino acids long. This CDR3 reads CASSEDGLAGTVTDTQYF. The CDR3 DNA follows: TGTGCCAGCAGTGAAGATGGACTAGCGGGAACAGTAACAGATACGCAGTATTTT.

The chain recombines TRBV29-1 with TRBJ2-7; 8 positions agree with TRBD2. Germline values: CDR1 SQVTM, CDR2 ANQGSEA. This CDR3 spans 14 amino acids. V dropped 5 bases and J dropped 2; count of bases not matched to a gene: 8. CDR3 protein: CSVLSYGGAYEQYF. CDR3 nucleotide sequence: TGCAGCGTTCTCTCTTACGGGGGGGCCTACGAGCAGTACTTC.

The chain joins TRBV30 to TRBJ2-3, with a weak D call TRBD2 (5 bases). Germline CDR1 and CDR2: GTSNPN and SVGIG (reference sequence). V was pared by 3 bases and J by 0 bases, with 13 bases between. The CDR3 spans 15 residues. The CDR3 here is CAWRLDGGSTDTQYF. The DNA for the CDR3 is TGTGCCTGGAGGTTAGACGGCGGGAGCACAGATACGCAGTATTTT. The full variable domain, with the rest looked up from reference TRBV30 and TRBJ2-3, is SQTIHQWPATLVQPVGSPLSLECTVEGTSNPNLYWYRQAAGRGLQLLFYSVGIGQISSEVPQNLSASRPQDRQFILSSKKLLLSDSGFYLCAWRLDGGSTDTQYFGPGTRLTVL.